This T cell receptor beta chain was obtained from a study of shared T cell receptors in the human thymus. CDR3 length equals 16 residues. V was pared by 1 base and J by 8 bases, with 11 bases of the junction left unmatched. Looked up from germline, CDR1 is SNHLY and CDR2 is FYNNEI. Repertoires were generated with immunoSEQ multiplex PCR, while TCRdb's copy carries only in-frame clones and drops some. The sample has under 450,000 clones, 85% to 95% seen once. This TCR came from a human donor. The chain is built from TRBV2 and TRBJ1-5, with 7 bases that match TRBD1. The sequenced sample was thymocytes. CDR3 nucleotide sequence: TGTGCCAGCAGTGAAGAGGGAGGACAGGTCACCAAGCCCCAGCATTTT. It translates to CASSEEGGQVTKPQHF.